Below are 26 T cell receptor beta chains sequenced from a single sample in a study of cytomegalovirus exposure and HLA in healthy donors (dated by TCRdb to about 2017). Libraries came from the immunoSEQ multiplex PCR assay. For the multiplex PCR, a mixture combining 60 forward primers for TCR Vbeta segments and 13 reverse primers for TCR Jbeta segments was used. TCRdb provides this immuneACCESS table in a form limited to in-frame rearrangements. Some clones are lacking; in checked studies, under half of them reflect an unresolved V gene, and why the rest are absent is not known. For this sample the table gives approximately 100,000 clones, of which roughly 82% were detected only once. Of the sample, 1.6% falls within the top ten clones. The sequencing sample was made of PBMCs. Receptor source: a man aged 45 to 65 in good health and CMV-seronegative.

This rearrangement joins TRBV7-9 to TRBJ2-2; 8 nucleotides align to TRBD1. The junction had 6 bases not matched to a gene; V was cut back by 4 bases and J by 2 bases. The CDR3 runs to 16 residues. In germline, CDR1 is SEHNR, CDR2 FQNEAQ (reference sequence). The CDR3 loop is CASSSRTGPNTGELFF. The CDR3 DNA sequence: TGTGCCAGCAGCTCTCGGACAGGGCCCAACACCGGGGAGCTGTTTTTT.

The V gene is TRBV5-1, the J gene TRBJ1-6, with D maybe TRBD1 (6 bases). The V and J ends lost 4 bases and 8 bases respectively, with 19 bases between them. CDR1 is SGHRS and CDR2 is YFSETQ in the germline V gene. CDR3 length equals 16 residues. CDR3 amino acids: CASSTLPRGEDSPLHF. The CDR3, as DNA: TGCGCCAGCAGCACCCTACCCAGGGGAGAAGATTCACCCCTCCACTTT.

The V and J genes are TRBV29-1 and TRBJ2-1; 9 positions agree with TRBD1. Germline V gives CDR1 SQVTM, CDR2 ANQGSEA. After removal of 7 bases from V and 7 bases from J, the junction contained 11 bases not matched to a gene. The CDR3 has 14 residues. The CDR3 sequence is CSGSGTGQSNEQFF. In nucleotides, the CDR3 is TGCAGCGGGTCCGGGACAGGGCAATCAAATGAGCAGTTCTTC.

This clone came up a few times. The chain joins TRBV6-1 to TRBJ1-2, with 9 nucleotides matching TRBD1. Trimming removed 4 bases from V and 2 bases from J; junction bases left unmatched: 11. The CDR3 is 17 amino acids. CDR1 is MNHNS and CDR2 is SASEGT in the germline V gene. CDR3 region: CASSASIGTGTNYGYTF. The CDR3 nucleotides read TGTGCCAGCAGTGCTAGTATTGGGACAGGGACCAACTATGGCTACACCTTC.

This chain connects TRBV11-2 to TRBJ1-1; D is unclear. The V and J ends lost 0 bases and 7 bases respectively, with 6 bases between them. The CDR3 runs to 12 residues. Germline V lookup: CDR1 SGHAT, CDR2 FQNNGV. The chain's CDR3 is CASSLESVEAFF. The CDR3, as DNA: TGTGCCAGCAGCTTAGAGTCAGTTGAAGCTTTCTTT.

This clone was picked up a small number of times. The chain combines TRBV19 with TRBJ1-1; no definite D call. Trimming stripped 1 base from V and 10 bases from J, with 7 bases between. The CDR3 runs 11 residues. Germline CDR1 is LNHDA and CDR2 is SQIVND (reference sequence). The CDR3 reads CASSIGARAFF. In DNA, the CDR3 is TGTGCCAGTAGTATAGGAGCTAGAGCTTTCTTT.

The genes are TRBV7-9 and TRBJ2-7; TRBD2 might be the D (5 bases). This CDR3 comprises 12 residues. Germline values: CDR1 SEHNR, CDR2 FQNEAQ (reference sequence). Trimming pared 8 bases from V and 0 bases from J, leaving 8 bases between. DNA for the CDR3: TGTGCCAGCGGACGGGACTCCTACGAGCAGTACTTC. Translation: CASGRDSYEQYF.

The CDR3 nucleotides read TGCGCCAGCAGTCCCAGCGGGGGAGGGTACGAGCAGTACGTC. It specifies CASSPSGGGYEQYV. The chain carries TRBV5-1 and TRBJ2-7; 8 bases match TRBD2. The CDR3 has 14 residues. J was trimmed by 4 bases and V by 5 bases; bases with no gene match: 8. Germline CDR1 is SGHRS and CDR2 is YFSETQ.

The rearrangement uses TRBV29-1 and TRBJ1-1, with 12 positions matching TRBD1. The CDR3 runs 14 residues. Germline V gene data show CDR1 as SQVTM and CDR2 as ANQGSEA. Trimming at V came to 7 bases and at J to 1 base, leaving 4 bases not matched to a gene. CDR3 residues: CSGGQGARNTEAFF. The CDR3 bases are TGCAGCGGGGGACAGGGGGCAAGGAACACTGAAGCTTTCTTT.

The J gene is TRBJ1-1, the V gene TRBV29-1; 9 positions agree with TRBD1. V lost 6 bases, J lost 13 bases, and 9 bases stayed unmatched. This CDR3 contains 11 residues. Per germline, CDR1 SQVTM and CDR2 ANQGSEA. CDR3 nucleotides: TGCAGCGTCCGAGCCGGGACAGGGAATTTCTTT. It encodes CSVRAGTGNFF.

The chain employs TRBV4-1 and TRBJ2-1; 8 nucleotides line up with TRBD2. The V and J ends lost 3 bases and 7 bases, in that order; junction bases with no gene match: 8. Germline assignment: CDR1 MGHRA and CDR2 YSYEKL. The CDR3 sequence is 15 residues long. The CDR3 region is CASSHPPGGNNEQFF. DNA of the CDR3: TGCGCCAGCAGCCATCCTCCGGGGGGGAATAATGAGCAGTTCTTC.

Worth noting for this clone: Other DNA sequences from this sample encode an identical CDR3 as well. V usage is TRBV4-1 and J usage is TRBJ1-2; D unclear. With 1 base removed from V and 6 bases from J, the gap between germline ends came to 6 bases. The CDR3 runs 12 residues. Germline loops: CDR1 MGHRA, CDR2 YSYEKL. CDR3 bases: TGCGCCAGCAGCCAAGGGGGAGATGGCTACACCTTC. It encodes CASSQGGDGYTF.

V and J are TRBV7-8 and TRBJ2-1; D possibly corresponds to TRBD2 (5 bases). The ends were cut back, 6 bases at V and 4 bases at J, with 7 bases in the middle. Germline V CDR1 and CDR2: SGHVS, FQNEAQ. The CDR3 runs 12 residues. CDR3: CASRDYYNEQFF. For the CDR3, the DNA is TGTGCCAGCAGAGACTATTACAATGAGCAGTTCTTC.

This chain uses TRBV11-2 with TRBJ2-3; 8 nucleotides agree with TRBD2. Germline V gene lookup returns CDR1 SGHAT and CDR2 FQNNGV. This CDR3 has 15 amino acids. V shed 6 bases and J 5 bases; nucleotides not matched to a gene: 10. In DNA, the CDR3 is TGTGCCAGCAGTCTCATGCGGGGGGCTGGAGATACGCAGTATTTT. This gives the protein CASSLMRGAGDTQYF.

The chain combines TRBV5-1 with TRBJ2-5; 8 positions agree with TRBD2. The CDR3 is made up of 16 amino acids. Trimming at V came to 4 bases and at J to 5 bases, leaving 13 bases not matched to a gene. Per germline, CDR1 SGHRS and CDR2 YFSETQ. CDR3 loop: CASSPRIQSGGETQYF. The DNA for the CDR3 is TGCGCCAGCAGCCCGCGGATTCAATCGGGAGGGGAGACCCAGTACTTC.

The rearrangement joins TRBV10-1 to TRBJ2-2, with TRBD2 matching over 14 bases. V dropped 8 bases and J dropped 2; count of bases not matched to a gene: 4. The CDR3 totals 16 residues. CDR1 is WNHNN and CDR2 is SYGVQD in the germline V gene (reference sequence). The CDR3 region is CASGLAGGSNTGELFF. DNA of the CDR3: TGCGCCAGCGGACTAGCGGGGGGTTCTAACACCGGGGAGCTGTTTTTT.

The genes are TRBV5-6 and TRBJ2-1; 7 nucleotides line up with TRBD1. The J segment lost 4 bases and the V segment lost 5 bases, leaving 9 bases of the junction unmatched. The CDR3 contains 15 residues. Germline V gene sequence: CDR1 SGHDT, CDR2 YYEEEE. Written as DNA, the CDR3 is TGTGCCAGCAGTAAGGCCGAGACAGGGTACAATGAGCAGTTCTTC. It is translated as CASSKAETGYNEQFF.

This chain connects TRBV27 to TRBJ1-5; D gene unclear. The germline gives CDR1 MNHEY, CDR2 SMNVEV (reference sequence). Trimming pared 2 bases from V and 3 bases from J, leaving 8 bases between. CDR3 size: 14 residues. CDR3 DNA: TGTGCCAGCAGTTTAGGGCTGATCAATCAGCCCCAGCATTTT. This encodes CASSLGLINQPQHF.

The chain has TRBV7-2 and TRBJ1-6; possible D gene TRBD1, 5 bases. V was clipped by 1 base and J by 9 bases, with 13 bases between them. Per germline, CDR1 SGHTA and CDR2 FQGNSA. This CDR3 has 15 amino acids. The CDR3 sequence is CASSLVQGPSSPLHF. The CDR3 nucleotides are TGTGCCAGCAGCTTAGTTCAGGGTCCCAGTTCACCCCTCCACTTT.

The chain couples TRBV7-9 to TRBJ2-3, with TRBD1 matching 10 bases. There are 15 residues in the CDR3. Germline lookup yields CDR1 SEHNR and CDR2 FQNEAQ (reference sequence). V shed 1 base and J 6 bases; nucleotides not matched to a gene: 4. The CDR3 nucleotides read TGTGCCAGCAGCTTAGGATCGGACAGGGGGGATACGCAGTATTTT. This translates into CASSLGSDRGDTQYF.

The chain couples TRBV7-9 to TRBJ1-1; D call uncertain. The CDR3 has 10 amino acids. V lost 5 bases and J 6 bases, leaving 4 bases between the germline ends. The V gene's germline CDR1 is SEHNR and CDR2 FQNEAQ (reference sequence). Here the CDR3 reads CASSQSEAFF. In DNA, the CDR3 is TGTGCCAGCAGCCAATCTGAAGCTTTCTTT.

The J gene is TRBJ1-4, the V gene TRBV2, with 9 bases matching TRBD1. This CDR3 has 14 residues. Germline assignment: CDR1 SNHLY and CDR2 FYNNEI. J gave up 7 bases and V 3 bases, and 3 bases lay outside the gene matches. CDR3 loop: CASSEGQGREKLFF. The CDR3 bases are TGTGCCAGCAGTGAGGGACAGGGCCGTGAAAAACTGTTTTTT.

This chain connects TRBV4-1 to TRBJ1-6; the match to TRBD1 covers 9 bases. V shed 0 bases, J shed 11 bases, and the junction held 11 bases outside the gene matches. The CDR3 sequence is 17 residues long. Germline CDR1 MGHRA, CDR2 YSYEKL. CDR3 sequence reads: CASSQEWAGTGSPPLHF. The CDR3 nucleotides read TGCGCCAGCAGCCAAGAGTGGGCAGGGACAGGGAGCCCACCCCTCCACTTT.

This chain links TRBV7-9 with TRBJ1-5; tentative D call: TRBD1 (6 bases). The CDR3 runs 17 residues. Trimming shortened V by 5 bases and J by 3 bases, and 20 bases separated the two germline ends. In germline, CDR1 is SEHNR, CDR2 FQNEAQ (reference sequence). The CDR3 here is CASSHRDPFGPNQPQHF. The DNA for the CDR3 is TGTGCCAGCAGCCACAGGGATCCTTTCGGGCCCAATCAGCCCCAGCATTTT.

The genes are TRBV19 and TRBJ2-6, with TRBD1 identical over 7 bases. This CDR3 has 15 residues. Germline V gives CDR1 LNHDA, CDR2 SQIVND (reference sequence). Unmatched junction bases numbered 8, after V lost 9 bases and J lost 3 bases. The CDR3, as DNA: TGTGCCAGCGAGACAGGGAACGGTGGGGCCAACGTCCTGACTTTC. Translation: CASETGNGGANVLTF.

J is TRBJ1-1 and V is TRBV18; TRBD1 agrees at 9 bases. CDR1 and CDR2 from the germline V gene are KGHSH and LQKENI. The V and J ends lost 6 bases and 6 bases, in that order; junction bases with no gene match: 8. CDR3 length: 14 amino acids. The CDR3 DNA reads TGTGCCAGCTCCCTGGACAGGGGTTGGTCTGAAGCTTTCTTT. As protein: CASSLDRGWSEAFF.